This T cell receptor (beta chain) was identified in a study of CD8 T cells in Susac syndrome (dated by TCRdb to the late 2010s). In terms of the full investigation: The study used repertoire sequencing to test whether antigen drove CD8+ T cell activation and differentiation in Susac syndrome.

Study-wide findings and limitations: The TCR sequencing and HLA analysis was acknowledged to have included a relatively small number of individuals.

Peripheral blood CD8+ and CD4+ T cells from healthy donors, Susac syndrome patients and multiple sclerosis patients were profiled using high-throughput TCR beta sequencing. The multiple sclerosis controls were treatment-naive patients who had stable or active relapsing-remitting disease and met the revised McDonald criteria. Bulk CD8+ and CD4+ T cells were purified magnetically by negative isolation, whereas CD8+ TEMRA cells were enriched by FACS. Blood was drawn into EDTA tubes, processed within 24 hours, and PBMCs were isolated by density gradient centrifugation. PBMCs intended for TCR sequencing were cryopreserved in liquid nitrogen and thawed later in a water bath at 37 degrees C. A purity of at least 90% was achieved for sorted or isolated CD4+, CD8+ and CD8+ TEMRA cells. On this clonotype: The antigen it binds to is not known. No qualities accompany the bases; no much larger clone lies one base away.

RNA was extracted using the RNeasy kit, and roughly 0.5 to 1 microgram was reverse transcribed with random hexamers. TCR beta CDR3 regions were amplified with the immunoSEQ multiplex PCR assay covering 54 Vbeta and 13 Jbeta segments. PCR amplification bias was corrected using a synthetic template baseline for primer optimization and computational correction. In the authors' own workflow: Only productive sequences were kept, with reads annotated to V, D and J genes according to IMGT and analyzed in immunoSEQ Analyzer. Clonality was calculated as one minus the Shannon entropy normalized by log2 of the number of productive unique sequences. Public and private clones were assessed among the 100 most prevalent clones of each patient and control. Susac-specific clones were defined as absent from healthy and MS cohorts, about 1,100 published viral clones and other ImmuneACCESS disease sequences. TCRdb passed the public sequencing reads through fastp at Q25 and MiXCR, retaining productive beta sequences. Rows are unified per CDR3 protein, each entry keeping the most common DNA and genes. These V and J calls rely on TCRdb rather than the paper's analysis. The sample yields 150,000 to 200,000 distinct CDR3 sequences; 90% to 95% were counted once. The ten biggest clones cover roughly 0.088% of the sample.

The receptor's source is a human donor with multiple sclerosis. The sample consisted of CD4+ T cells from PBMCs.

The CDR3 region has the sequence CASSPPGGGNIQYF. The nucleotide sequence reads TGTGCCAGCTCACCACCGGGGGGCGGAAACATTCAGTACTTC. Recombination connected TRBV18 to TRBJ2-4, with the D call tentatively TRBD1 or TRBD2, each fitting 6 bases. From the cysteine through the phenylalanine, the CDR3 covers 14 amino acids. Solely the CDR3 DNA is kept, with 42 bases framed from the first base. V is cut by 0 bases and J by 6 bases, and the space between the germline ends is 9 bases. The CDR1 and CDR2 encoded by the germline V gene are KGHSH and LQKENI.